These T cell receptor beta chains were read from a single sample in a study of blood T cells in healthy people across ages. TCRdb called the 5' RACE reads again in MiXCR, with one record for every CDR3 protein. The sample contains around 1,100,000 distinct CDR3 sequences, 35% to 40% of which appear only once. The sample comprised blood. Receptors originate from a man aged 18 to 29 in good health. CDR3s include the opening cysteine and the closing phenylalanine or tryptophan. Fields, in order: V gene, clone size, J gene, D gene, CDR3 DNA, CDR3 protein. D genes are given only for firm matches. Size is omitted from some rows. Given values are once, few, many or a class for expanded clones.

>TRBV10-3|few|TRBJ1-2|.
TGTGCCATCAGTGAGCTTGGACAGTGGGGAAGTGGCTACACCTTC
CAISELGQWGSGYTF
>TRBV5-8|few|TRBJ2-5|.
TGTGCCACCGCCTTTTTGTTGTTGGCTAGCGTAATGAGGGATGAGCAGTACTTC
CATAFLLLASVMRDEQYF
>TRBV7-8|few|TRBJ2-1|TRBD2
TGTGCCAGCAGCGAGACTAGCGCCTACAATGAGCAGTTCTTC
CASSETSAYNEQFF
>TRBV7-7|.|TRBJ2-3|.
TGTGCCAGCAGCTTAGAAATCGTTTCAGATACGCGGTATTTT
CASSLEIVSDTRYF
>TRBV11-2|.|TRBJ2-3|.
TGTGCCAGCAGCTTTTGGACAGCGACCACAGATACGCAGTATTTT
CASSFWTATTDTQYF
>TRBV16|once|TRBJ1-2|.
TGTGCCAGCAGCCAGCCGGTCCGCTGGGGCTACACCTTC
CASSQPVRWGYTF
>TRBV14|.|TRBJ1-2|.
TGTGCCAGCAGCCCTCGTGGGATCTATGGCTACACCTTC
CASSPRGIYGYTF
>TRBV12-3/TRBV12-4|.|TRBJ1-1|.
TGTGCCAGCAGCTTAGCGCTCGGGGGAGGGGCTGAAGCTTTCTTT
CASSLALGGGAEAFF
>TRBV6-2/TRBV6-3|few|TRBJ2-7|.
TGTGCCAGCAGTACCCATTCCGGGACTTCCTACGAGCAGTACTTC
CASSTHSGTSYEQYF
>TRBV20-1|.|TRBJ1-1|.
TGCAGTGCTAGAGAGGTGGGGGTCACTGAAGCTTTCTTT
CSAREVGVTEAFF
>TRBV4-1|.|TRBJ2-4|.
TGCGCCAGCAGCCAAGATCAAGGGATTGCCAAAAACATTCAGTACTTC
CASSQDQGIAKNIQYF
>TRBV28|once|TRBJ1-1|.
TGTGCCAGCAGTTACGGGGGTCACATGAACACTGAAGCTTTCTTT
CASSYGGHMNTEAFF
>TRBV27|many|TRBJ2-5|TRBD1
TGTGCCAGCAGTTTAGTGGGGACAGGGGTTAGAGAGACCCAGTACTTC
CASSLVGTGVRETQYF
>TRBV29-1|.|TRBJ1-2|.
TGCAGCGTTGAGAGCAGGGAACGGTTTGGCTACACCTTC
CSVESRERFGYTF
>TRBV12-3/TRBV12-4|few|TRBJ2-7|.
TGTGCCAGCAGCCCCGGGGGATCACAATACGAGCAGTACTTC
CASSPGGSQYEQYF
>TRBV27|many|TRBJ2-1|.
TGTGCCAGCAAAAGGAATAATGAGCAGTTCTTC
CASKRNNEQFF
>TRBV7-8|.|TRBJ1-2|TRBD1
TGTGCCAGCAGCCAGGGACAGCCCTTAGCCTATGGCTACACCTTC
CASSQGQPLAYGYTF
>TRBV20-1|.|TRBJ1-2|.
TGCAGTGCGCCCGGGCTGGACGGCTACACCTTC
CSAPGLDGYTF
>TRBV4-3|few|TRBJ1-2|.
TGCGCCAGCAGCCAAGATCCGGTGTCCACCCGTGGGTATGGCTACACCTTC
CASSQDPVSTRGYGYTF
>TRBV5-1|few|TRBJ2-3|.
TGCGCCAGCAGCTTGTCTGGCGGCAGGGGATCAGATACGCAGTATTTT
CASSLSGGRGSDTQYF
>TRBV2|.|TRBJ1-1|.
TGTGCCAGCAGTGAAAAGGTTATAACAGCAGAAGCTTTCTTT
CASSEKVITAEAFF
>TRBV20-1|.|TRBJ1-5|.
TGCAGTGCTAGTTTGGCAGGAGATCAGCCCCAGCATTTT
CSASLAGDQPQHF
>TRBV11-3|few|TRBJ1-1|TRBD1
TGTGCCAGCAGCGAAGGGGGCCCTGAAGCTTTCTTT
CASSEGGPEAFF
>TRBV27|.|TRBJ1-1|TRBD1
TGTGCCAGCACCCAGGGGGGGTCCACTGAAGCTTTCTTT
CASTQGGSTEAFF
>TRBV2|.|TRBJ2-5|TRBD2
TGTGCCAGCAGTGAATTGGTGGCTAGCGGCCTGGAGACCCAGTACTTC
CASSELVASGLETQYF
>TRBV9|few|TRBJ2-4|.
TGTGCCAGCAGCGTAGGCGTAAGGGAGGTGGGCAAAAACATTCAGTACTTC
CASSVGVREVGKNIQYF
>TRBV5-1|many|TRBJ2-1|TRBD1
TGCGCCAGCAGTTTTACAGGGGACTCCTACAATGAGCAGTTCTTC
CASSFTGDSYNEQFF
>TRBV4-1|many|TRBJ2-5|.
TGCGCCAGCAGCCACCTTGGACTCCTCGGCGCCCAGTACTTC
CASSHLGLLGAQYF
>TRBV13|.|TRBJ2-5|.
TGTGCCAGCGGCTGGGGGATCGAAGAGACCCAGTACTTC
CASGWGIEETQYF
>TRBV29-1|.|TRBJ1-3|.
TGCAGCGTTGCCGGTGGAAACACCATATATTTT
CSVAGGNTIYF
>TRBV20-1|few|TRBJ2-6|.
TGCAGTGCTTACGGGACAATGGCCCAAACCTCTGGGGCCAACGTCCTGACTTTC
CSAYGTMAQTSGANVLTF
>TRBV7-2|many|TRBJ2-3|.
TGTGCCAGCAGCTTAGTTGCAGGTCCAGGGGATACGCAGTATTTT
CASSLVAGPGDTQYF
>TRBV7-2|.|TRBJ2-5|.
TGTGCCAGCAGCATACAGGTGAAAGAGACCCAGTACTTC
CASSIQVKETQYF
>TRBV10-3|.|TRBJ1-4|TRBD1
TGTGCCATCAGTGGACAGGGGGCTGAAAAACTGTTTTTT
CAISGQGAEKLFF
>TRBV12-3/TRBV12-4|once|TRBJ2-3|.
TGTGCCTCCCGGGGGGCTAGCGCGGATACGGAGTATTTT
CASRGASADTEYF
>TRBV5-1|.|TRBJ2-1|.
TGCGCCAGCAGCCCTGGGACGTTGACCTACGAGCAGTTCTTC
CASSPGTLTYEQFF
>TRBV21-1|.|TRBJ1-5|.
.
CASSKVGAGTPNQHF
>TRBV20-1|.|TRBJ2-5|TRBD2
TGCAGTGCCGTCTCTCTAGCGGGGGATAACGAGTACTTC
CSAVSLAGDNEYF
>TRBV24-1|.|TRBJ1-2|.
TGTGCCACCAGTGAGTCAGTGGACTATGGCTACACCTTC
CATSESVDYGYTF
>TRBV25-1|.|TRBJ1-5|.
TGTGCCAGCAGACAGGGTCGGGATGAGCCCCAGCATTTT
CASRQGRDEPQHF
>TRBV12-3/TRBV12-4|few|TRBJ2-7|.
TGTGCCAGCAGTCCAGGACTCACTCCCTACGAGCAGTACTTC
CASSPGLTPYEQYF
>TRBV29-1|few|TRBJ2-2|.
TGCAGCGTTGTAGGAATGGTTTTCGGGGAGCTGTTTTTT
CSVVGMVFGELFF
>TRBV12-3/TRBV12-4|few|TRBJ1-2|.
TGTGCCAGCAGGGGAGACTATCCGGCTAACTATGGCTACACCTTC
CASRGDYPANYGYTF
>TRBV6-5|.|TRBJ1-5|.
TGTGCCAGCAGTCTCCTAGGCGGGTCAGCCCAGCATTTT
CASSLLGGSAQHF
>TRBV3-1|.|TRBJ2-1|.
TGTGCCAGCAGCCAAGTCGGTATAGGGAGGATAACCTACAATGAGCAGTTCTTC
CASSQVGIGRITYNEQFF
>TRBV6-5|.|TRBJ2-1|.
TGTGCCAGCAGAGAACCCGGACACGACTACAATGAGCAGTTCTTC
CASREPGHDYNEQFF
>TRBV7-9|.|TRBJ1-5|.
TGTGCCAGCAGCTCCCGACAGGACAGTAGCAATCAGCCCCAGCATTTT
CASSSRQDSSNQPQHF
>TRBV29-1|many|TRBJ2-3|.
TGCAGCGTTGAGAGGGTGGGCACAGATACGCAGTATTTT
CSVERVGTDTQYF
>TRBV6-1|.|TRBJ2-1|TRBD2
TGTGCCAGCAGGGAGGGGAGGGACTACAATGAGCAGTTCTTC
CASREGRDYNEQFF